The clone carrying this T cell receptor beta chain was detected once. Its antigen is not known. Other DNA sequences in the same sample also yield this CDR3. Per the study methods: Filtering differed since immunoSEQ provided only junctions, with no quality scores. Sequencing used immunoSEQ multiplex PCR; TCRdb keeps in-frame clones, though not all of them. For V, J and clone size, that table is used; D and trimming come from the DNA. The sample consists of fewer than 3 million clones, around 90% of them appearing once. The sample is drawn from a study of shared clonotypes between healthy human individuals. Overall study context: Sampling drew on donors who were a couple of women and a few men aged 18 to 49.

Germline CDR1 and CDR2: SGHAT and FQNNGV. This CDR3 is built from 13 residues. V shed 2 bases and J shed 2 bases, with 4 bases lying between them. Findings and limits, study-wide: When naive CD4 clonotypes were compared across a few donors, roughly 4.9% were shared. Deeper or shallower sequencing was expected to change how clonotypes are shared among donors.

This TCR was recovered from a man between 18 and 29 years old in good health. Some clones in this sample may be carry-over from other donors' samples. The chain uses TRBV11-2 and TRBJ1-5; no clear D. The specimen sequenced was naive CD4+ T cells from PBMCs. Subset indicated: CD45RA+ positively selected. CDR3 residues: CASSLSGNQPQHF. The CDR3 coding sequence is TGTGCCAGCAGCTTAAGCGGCAATCAGCCCCAGCATTTT.